The 2 T cell receptor beta chains below were found in one sample sequenced in a study of low-dose radiotherapy and immunotherapy resistance in tumors (dated by TCRdb to between 2021 and 2023). TCRdb records Illumina HiSeq 2500 as the sequencer. To make first-strand cDNA, Superscript III was used along with a set of TRAV- and TRBV-specific primers so that both the TCRalpha and TCRbeta chains were covered. TCRs were amplified with Phusion for approximately 21 PCR cycles, with a constant-region primer paired with the adapter attached to the V primers. The raw public reads went through TCRdb reprocessing: fastp at Q25, MiXCR clone calling, in-frame beta chains kept. For every CDR3 protein sequence, its rows merge into one entry that carries the most common genes and DNA. The table for this sample lists 55,000 to 80,000 distinct CDR3 sequences; about a quarter of them were counted only once. About 6.6% of the sample is taken by the ten largest.

Read against the paper, the sample's time point label means: before trial treatment. Specimen: PBMCs, collected before treatment. Source of these receptors: a male donor with rectosigmoid adenocarcinoma.

This clonotype was recorded many times. CDR3 sequence: CSAPGAGSEQFF. In DNA form, the CDR3 reads TGCAGTGCCCCAGGAGCGGGTTCTGAGCAGTTCTTC. The V gene is TRBV20-1, the J gene TRBJ2-1, with a possible D match to TRBD2 (6 bases). The CDR3 has 12 residues. The germline gives CDR1 DFQATT, CDR2 SNEGSKA (reference sequence). V was clipped by 6 bases and J by 9 bases, with 15 bases between them.

This sequence joins TRBV5-1 and TRBJ2-3, with 7 nucleotides matching TRBD1. The CDR3 is 17 amino acids. With 4 bases clipped from V and 0 bases from J, the junction kept 11 bases outside the gene matches. CDR1 is SGHRS and CDR2 is YFSETQ in the germline V gene. CDR3 nucleotide sequence: TGCGCCAGCAGCACGGCCAGGGGGAGTCCTAGCACAGATACGCAGTATTTT. Translating it yields CASSTARGSPSTDTQYF.